One T cell receptor (beta chain) is described in this entry. This receptor's antigen is unknown. It is likely a read error, because the conserved phenylalanine at the end of the CDR3 is missing. Because the CDR3's place on the DNA is in doubt, the DNA is left out and the CDR3 is given as listed by TCRdb. The collaborating institutions used their own protocols to collect whole blood in K2EDTA tubes. For TCRbeta analysis, collaborators shipped samples in one of three forms: frozen whole blood, isolated PBMCs, or DNA extracted from either of those sample types. The data belong to a study of blood T cell repertoires in COVID-19 (dated by TCRdb to between 2020 and 2021). With regard to the full study: The collaborator samples originated in the United States, Italy and Spain and spanned the acute and convalescent phases of COVID-19. The material from the prospective study consisted of cDNA or gDNA derived from T cells, B-cell-depleted T cells, or PBMCs. Deeply sampled blood TCRbeta repertoires from subjects exposed to, actively infected with, or recovered from COVID-19 were included in the dataset. A freely available public database, intended as a resource for researchers studying the immune response to SARS-CoV-2, is where the repertoires were released. The samples were drawn from two sources: the first 160 participants of the ongoing ImmuneRACE study, and 950 to 1,500 subjects contributed by 6 global collaborators. A de-identified subject ID, COVID-19 status, age in years and sex were almost always included in the sample metadata. Where HLA class I and class II types were available, the types were taken from metadata supplied by the sample provider, not from assay-based typing. Points the paper makes about the study in general: How much clinical and demographic metadata was included differed by source and by participant, and the metadata was provided uncurated.

The immunoSEQ Assay, a bias-controlled multiplex PCR, was used to amplify TCRbeta CDR3 regions from genomic DNA. Under the source paper's analysis protocol: Within the assay, amplification of reference gene primers was used to estimate how many nucleated cells each sample contained. To quantify the absolute abundance of each unique TCRbeta CDR3 rearrangement, sequence reads were collapsed and filtered. For each sample, productive Simpson clonality was calculated as the square root of Simpson's diversity index over productive rearrangements. In TCRdb, the immuneACCESS table is reduced to in-frame sequences with V and J assigned. These tables do not hold every clone; where another copy was compared, an unresolved V gene accounts for under half, and the others remain unexplained. The V and J calls and clone size come from that table; D and trimming were worked out from the DNA. The sample table holds 200,000 or so clones, of which around 85% were seen once. 2% to 2.5% of the sample lies in the top ten.

The CDR3 extends over 12 residues, inclusive of both ends. Sequencing was performed on peripheral blood. The V and J genes are TRBV21-1 and TRBJ2-7; the D call of TRBD2 is as the table states it, not checked on the DNA. TRBV21-1 is annotated as a pseudogene. The source of this sequence is a woman in her forties or fifties with acute or convalescent COVID-19. The CDR3 protein is CASSKALGRAEH.